This T cell receptor beta chain comes out of a study of PD-1 blockade in classical Hodgkin lymphoma. Time point indicated: cycle 4 day 1 (C4D1), after more than 5 weeks of nivolumab. With no exception, relapse followed autologous stem cell transplantation in all patients, and brentuximab vedotin exposure varied. Study outcomes and limitations: Individuals who commenced nivolumab within less than 1 year of ASCT were excluded. A significant rise in TCR diversity by C4D1 was seen for CD4+ but not CD8+ cells. Undefined causes, possibly disease activity or prior therapy, underlie the repertoire differences. Relative to healthy donors, newly diagnosed patients reportedly had lower baseline TCR diversity, which was reported as lower still in relapsed/refractory patients.

Assay used: immunoSEQ multiplex PCR; TCRdb lists only in-frame clones, some missing. This sample has some 86,000 clones, with approximately 90% found just once. Of note for this clone: What it binds is not known.

This receptor was obtained from a human donor with classical Hodgkin lymphoma. The sample in question was peripheral blood mononuclear cells (PBMCs), obtained before the fourth cycle of nivolumab.

CDR3 bases: TGTGCCAGCAGCCGCACTGGGTATAGCGGGGGGCCCGGGGAGCTGTTTTTT. Its protein is CASSRTGYSGGPGELFF. V is TRBV13 and J is TRBJ2-2; 10 bases match TRBD2. Germline CDR1 reads PRHDT; CDR2 reads FYEKMQ (reference sequence). V shed 5 bases, J shed 6 bases, and the junction held 12 bases outside the gene matches. The CDR3 has 17 residues.